One sample yielded the 12 T cell receptor beta chains listed below, sequenced in a study of T cells after posttransplantation cyclophosphamide. Libraries were prepared by immunoSEQ multiplex PCR; TCRdb keeps only in-frame clonotypes and omits some of them. Observed in the sample are around 30,000 clones, none of them singletons. Sequencing was done on a sample of PBMCs. These receptors were collected from a woman in her sixties in good health, CMV-negative, and a related stem cell transplant donor.

In its sample, this clone was seen many times. V usage is TRBV27 and J usage is TRBJ1-2; 7 bases line up with TRBD1. The CDR3 totals 14 residues. V trimming: 6 bases; J trimming: 3 bases; junction bases outside the gene matches: 7. Per the germline V gene, CDR1 is MNHEY and CDR2 is SMNVEV (reference sequence). The CDR3 here is CASRRYGTDYGYTF. CDR3 bases: TGTGCCAGCAGAAGATACGGGACAGACTATGGCTACACCTTC.

This clone was observed many times. This sequence joins TRBV5-6 and TRBJ2-1; 13 nucleotides line up with TRBD2. Germline loops: CDR1 SGHDT, CDR2 YYEEEE. Unmatched junction bases numbered 5, after V lost 4 bases and J lost 4 bases. The CDR3 is 16 amino acids. CDR3 residues: CASSRETSGGYNEQFF. DNA for the CDR3: TGTGCCAGCAGCCGAGAGACTAGCGGGGGGTACAATGAGCAGTTCTTC.

This clone was recorded many times. The genes are TRBV28 and TRBJ1-4; 9 bases match TRBD1. After removal of 8 bases from V and 2 bases from J, the junction contained 15 bases not matched to a gene. The CDR3 extends over 18 amino acids. CDR1 is MDHEN and CDR2 is SYDVKM in the germline V gene. CDR3 DNA sequence: TGTGCCAGCCTTCCCCACCGGGACAGGGCTTCTACTAATGAAAAACTGTTTTTT. This translates into CASLPHRDRASTNEKLFF. The full variable domain, in which reference TRBV28 and TRBJ1-4 provide the parts outside the CDR3, is DVKVTQSSRYLVKRTGEKVFLECVQDMDHENMFWYRQDPGLGLRLIYFSYDVKMKEKGDIPEGYSVSREKKERFSLILESASTNQTSMYLCASLPHRDRASTNEKLFFGSGTQLSVL.

This clone was counted between two and nine times. This rearrangement joins TRBV28 to TRBJ2-5; 12 bases fit TRBD2. The CDR3 is made up of 17 amino acids. CDR1 and CDR2 from the germline V gene are MDHEN and SYDVKM. The junction had 11 bases not matched to a gene; V was cut back by 4 bases and J by 5 bases. This chain's CDR3 is CASSSSSSGRAGETQYF. CDR3 sequence (DNA): TGTGCCAGCAGTTCGAGTTCTAGCGGGAGGGCTGGTGAGACCCAGTACTTC.

This clone showed up just a few times. J is TRBJ1-5 and V is TRBV7-9, with 7 bases aligning to TRBD1. Unmatched junction bases numbered 15, after V lost 2 bases and J lost 2 bases. Germline V CDR1 and CDR2: SEHNR, FQNEAQ (reference sequence). This CDR3 contains 19 residues. CDR3 DNA: TGTGCCAGCAGCTTAAGGCAGGCAGGGGGTATTATCGGCAATCAGCCCCAGCATTTT. Its translation: CASSLRQAGGIIGNQPQHF. The complete variable domain, with remaining parts taken from reference TRBV7-9 and TRBJ1-5, reads DTGVSQNPRHKITKRGQNVTFRCDPISEHNRLYWYRQTLGQGPEFLTYFQNEAQLEKSRLLSDRFSAERPKGSFSTLEIQRTEQGDSAMYLCASSLRQAGGIIGNQPQHFGDGTRLSIL.

This clone was found many times. J is TRBJ2-1 and V is TRBV15; possible D gene TRBD2, 5 bases. The germline CDR1 and CDR2 sequences are LNHNV and YYDKDF (reference sequence). The CDR3 totals 15 residues. Trimming pared 3 bases from V and 6 bases from J, leaving 15 bases between. The DNA for the CDR3 is TGTGCCACCAGCAGGTTCGGACTGTCTCTCAATGAGCAGTTCTTC. Protein: CATSRFGLSLNEQFF.

This clone has at least ten counts. V usage is TRBV6-1 and J usage is TRBJ2-7; 10 positions agree with TRBD2. The CDR3 runs 14 residues. J lost 5 bases, V lost 3 bases, and 4 bases had no gene match. Looked up from germline, CDR1 is MNHNS and CDR2 is SASEGT. In DNA, the CDR3 is TGTGCCAGCAGTGATAGCGGGAGGACCCACGAGCAGTACTTC. The encoded protein is CASSDSGRTHEQYF.

This clone came up many times. The rearrangement joins TRBV28 to TRBJ2-6, with a tentative D call TRBD2 (6 bases). This CDR3 region has 16 residues. Germline V gene lookup returns CDR1 MDHEN and CDR2 SYDVKM. V was pared by 10 bases and J by 2 bases, with 18 bases between. CDR3 loop: CAIQEGWKAGANVLTF. In DNA, the CDR3 is TGTGCCATCCAGGAGGGGTGGAAGGCTGGGGCCAACGTCCTGACTTTC.

This clone was recorded at least ten times. V and J are TRBV10-2 and TRBJ1-2; D is perhaps TRBD1 (5 bases). The V gene lost 9 bases and the J gene lost 4 bases, with 12 bases spanning the gap. Per the germline V gene, CDR1 is WSHSY and CDR2 is SAAADI. The CDR3 is 12 amino acids. CDR3 loop: CASLGDSYGYTF. CDR3 nucleotide sequence: TGCGCCAGTCTAGGGGATTCCTATGGCTACACCTTC.

This clone was seen a few times. The V and J genes are TRBV7-6 and TRBJ2-2; 8 bases match TRBD2. The germline gives CDR1 SGHVS, CDR2 FNYEAQ. There are 17 residues in the CDR3. J gave up 4 bases and V 5 bases, and 12 bases lay outside the gene matches. As DNA, the CDR3 is TGTGCCAGCAGCCTAAGGGCGGGACTAGAGGGCACCGGGGAGCTGTTTTTT. It yields the protein CASSLRAGLEGTGELFF.

This clone showed up many times. This rearrangement joins TRBV6-5 to TRBJ1-4; the match to TRBD1 covers 7 bases. The CDR3 extends over 14 amino acids. Losses at the gene ends were 6 bases for V and 3 bases for J; bases not matched to a gene: 4. Germline-derived CDR1 and CDR2 are MNHEY and SVGAGI. CDR3 in amino acids: CASRKQGSNEKLFF. The CDR3 DNA is TGTGCCAGCAGAAAACAGGGGTCTAATGAAAAACTGTTTTTT.

This clone was seen at least ten times. The chain has TRBV18 and TRBJ2-3; no clear D. There are 14 residues in the CDR3. V was cut by 0 bases and J by 2 bases, with 6 bases left in between. Germline V gene sequence: CDR1 KGHSH, CDR2 LQKENI. CDR3 sequence reads: CASSPPQNTDTQYF. In nucleotides, the CDR3 is TGTGCCAGCTCACCACCTCAGAACACAGATACGCAGTATTTT.